The clone carrying this T cell receptor beta chain came up a few times. Its antigen is not known. CDR1 is DFQATT, CDR2 SNEGSKA, per germline (reference sequence). The CDR3 is 12 amino acids. V gave up 6 bases and J gave up 10 bases, with 16 bases separating them. Healthy Caucasians, and only they, were the donors. TCRdb reprocessed the 5' RACE reads with MiXCR, giving one entry per CDR3 protein. The sample has about 690,000 distinct CDR3 sequences; around 20% are singletons. The data were obtained in a study of identical twins. General study points: The study drew conclusions from cross-sectional statistical analysis, not from following the same donors.

The same data also contributed to another study, on T cells expressing NK-cell markers. This second study notes: Beta-chain profiling covered CD3+CD56+NKG2C+, CD3+CD56+NKG2C- and CD3+CD56-NKG2C+ sorted subsets. HCMV serostatus: most of the eight sequenced donors positive, one negative.

Sequenced: PBMCs. The chain joins TRBV20-1 to TRBJ2-1, with D perhaps assigned TRBD1 or TRBD2 (6 bases each). The receptor's source is a woman aged 18-35 years in good health. The CDR3 sequence is CSAAAGGWEQFF. In nucleotides, the CDR3 is TGCAGTGCGGCAGCCGGGGGCTGGGAGCAGTTCTTC.